What follows describes a single T cell receptor beta chain. The antigen is unknown. The data stem from a study of OX40 agonist ivuxolimab in advanced cancers. Study-level background: The dose-escalation cohort was approximately 85% male, with a mean age of 60 years, ranging roughly 23 to 79. Whole-study results and caveats: Nonresponders, in some cases, also had low normalized T-cell clonal expansion. The study observed clonal expansion of CD4+ and CD8+ blood T cells by week 6 at 0.1 to 3.0 mg/kg. CD8+ T cells were the subset that, on average, had more expanded clones than CD4+.

Some clones are missing from TCRdb's copy, which holds only in-frame ones; the method was immunoSEQ multiplex PCR. The repertoire holds more than 45,000 clones, 75% to 90% seen once, with around 3.2% in the top ten. With 3 bases removed from V and 0 bases from J, the gap between germline ends came to 12 bases. Germline V gene lookup returns CDR1 SGDLS and CDR2 YYNGEE. The CDR3 length is 15 residues. The gene calls are TRBV9 and TRBJ1-1; the D is unclear. Material: CD4+ or CD8+ T cells sorted from blood, obtained in a trial of the OX40 agonist ivuxolimab. This clonotype originated in an adult with an advanced solid tumor such as melanoma, head and neck, liver or kidney cancer. The chain's CDR3 is CASSGSVSLNTEAFF. CDR3 DNA: TGTGCCAGCAGCGGGTCTGTTTCTCTGAACACTGAAGCTTTCTTT.